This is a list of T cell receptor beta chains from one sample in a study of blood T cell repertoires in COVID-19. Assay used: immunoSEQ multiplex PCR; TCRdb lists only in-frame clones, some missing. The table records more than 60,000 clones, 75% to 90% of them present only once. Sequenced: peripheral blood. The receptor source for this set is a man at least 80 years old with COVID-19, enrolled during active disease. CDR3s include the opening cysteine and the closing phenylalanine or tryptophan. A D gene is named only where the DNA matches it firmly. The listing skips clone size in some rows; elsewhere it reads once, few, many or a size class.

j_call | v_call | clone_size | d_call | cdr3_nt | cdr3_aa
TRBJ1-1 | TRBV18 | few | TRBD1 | TGTGCCAGCTCACGCCTTGAGGGGGCGAACACTGAAGCTTTCTTT | CASSRLEGANTEAFF
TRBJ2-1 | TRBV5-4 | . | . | TGTGCCAGCAGCTTGTATAACAGGGAGAGTGAGCAGTTCTTC | CASSLYNRESEQFF
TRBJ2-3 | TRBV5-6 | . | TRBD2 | TGTGCCAGCAGCTTGGGGCGGGGGGCGACAGATACGCAGTATTTT | CASSLGRGATDTQYF
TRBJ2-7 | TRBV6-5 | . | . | TGTGCCAGCAGTTACTCGGCAGGGGAGCGTGCCTACGAGCAGTACTTC | CASSYSAGERAYEQYF
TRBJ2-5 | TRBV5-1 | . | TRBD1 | TGCGCCAGCAGCACGGGACAGGAAGAGACCCAGTACTTC | CASSTGQEETQYF
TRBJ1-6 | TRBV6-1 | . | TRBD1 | TGTGCCAGCAGTGATAAGGGACAGGGGGCCGGAAATTCACCCCTCCACTTT | CASSDKGQGAGNSPLHF
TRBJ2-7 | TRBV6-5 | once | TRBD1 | TGTGCCAGCAGCCTGGGGGACAGGGGGCCCTACGAGCAGTACTTC | CASSLGDRGPYEQYF
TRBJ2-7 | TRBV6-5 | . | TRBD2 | TGTGCCAGCAGTCGGGGGGGGGAGTCGTTCGAGCAGTACTTC | CASSRGGESFEQYF
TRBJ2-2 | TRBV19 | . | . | TGTGCCACTAAATCGGGGGGCGAGAACACCGGGGAGCTGTTTTTT | CATKSGGENTGELFF
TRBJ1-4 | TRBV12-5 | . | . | TGTGCTAGTGGCGTCGGACAGTTTAATGAAAAACTGTTTTTT | CASGVGQFNEKLFF
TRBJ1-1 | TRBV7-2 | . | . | TGTGCCAGCAGCGCAGGGATGAACACTGAAGCTTTCTTT | CASSAGMNTEAFF
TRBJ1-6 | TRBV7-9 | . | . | TGTGCCAGCAGCTCCGAGGGGGGAGGGATTTCACCCCTCCACTTT | CASSSEGGGISPLHF
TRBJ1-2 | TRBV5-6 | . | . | TGTGCCAGCAGCTTGGTCGGGGGATTCACGGATGGCTACACCTTC | CASSLVGGFTDGYTF
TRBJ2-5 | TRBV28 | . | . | TGTGCCAGCAGTTTGGGGGGGCGGGAGACCCAGTACTTC | CASSLGGRETQYF